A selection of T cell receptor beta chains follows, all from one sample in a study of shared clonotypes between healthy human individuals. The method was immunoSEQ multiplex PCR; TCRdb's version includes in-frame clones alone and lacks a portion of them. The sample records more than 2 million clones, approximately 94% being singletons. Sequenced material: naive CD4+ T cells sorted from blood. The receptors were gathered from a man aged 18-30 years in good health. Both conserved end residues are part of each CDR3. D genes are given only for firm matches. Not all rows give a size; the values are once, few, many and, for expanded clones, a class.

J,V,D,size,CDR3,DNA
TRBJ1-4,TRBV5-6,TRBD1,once,CASSLAGGGPRSEKLFF,TGTGCCAGCAGCTTGGCAGGGGGAGGGCCTCGAAGCGAAAAACTGTTTTTT
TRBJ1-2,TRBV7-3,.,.,CASSSGQRNYGYTF,TGTGCCAGCAGCTCTGGACAGCGTAACTATGGCTACACCTTC
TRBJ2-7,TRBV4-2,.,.,CASSQLDPGPPGEQYF,TGTGCCAGCAGCCAATTGGACCCTGGGCCGCCGGGCGAGCAGTACTTC
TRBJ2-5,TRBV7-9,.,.,CASSLGRKGEETQYF,TGTGCCAGCAGCTTAGGCCGGAAGGGGGAAGAGACCCAGTACTTC
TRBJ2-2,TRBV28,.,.,CASSSVTGELFF,TGTGCCAGCAGTTCTGTCACCGGGGAGCTGTTTTTT
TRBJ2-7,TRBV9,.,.,CASSPHQGPDEQYF,TGTGCCAGCAGCCCCCACCAGGGGCCCGACGAGCAGTACTTC
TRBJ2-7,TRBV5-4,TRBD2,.,CASSLGTSGAYEQYF,TGTGCCAGCAGCCTAGGGACTAGCGGTGCCTACGAGCAGTACTTC
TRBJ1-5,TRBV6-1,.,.,CASREVTDTQPQHF,TGTGCCAGCAGAGAGGTGACAGACACTCAGCCCCAGCATTTT
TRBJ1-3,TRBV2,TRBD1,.,CASRGWDRSGNTIYF,TGTGCCAGCAGAGGTTGGGACAGATCTGGAAACACCATATATTTT
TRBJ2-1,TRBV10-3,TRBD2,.,CAIRTSGTYNEQFF,TGTGCCATCAGGACTAGCGGGACCTACAATGAGCAGTTCTTC
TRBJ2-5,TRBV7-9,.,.,CASSPSSETQYF,TGTGCCAGCAGCCCTTCATCAGAGACCCAGTACTTC
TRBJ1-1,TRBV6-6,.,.,CASSSLDRLNTEAFF,TGTGCCAGCAGCTCGCTCGACAGATTGAACACTGAAGCTTTCTTT
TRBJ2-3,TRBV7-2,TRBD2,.,CASSLRVGGGQDTQYF,TGTGCCAGCAGCCTCCGTGTCGGGGGGGGGCAAGATACGCAGTATTTT
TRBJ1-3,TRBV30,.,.,CAFAGSGNTIYF,TGTGCCTTCGCCGGCTCTGGAAACACCATATATTTT
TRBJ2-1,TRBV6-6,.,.,CASNSKGASMNEQFF,TGTGCCAGCAATTCTAAAGGGGCTAGCATGAATGAGCAGTTCTTC
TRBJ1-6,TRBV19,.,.,CASSIRTVDNSPLHF,TGTGCCAGTAGTATACGGACAGTAGATAATTCACCCCTCCACTTT
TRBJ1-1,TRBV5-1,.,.,CASSPLEPGRAENTEAFF,TGCGCCAGCAGCCCGCTCGAGCCAGGGAGGGCCGAAAACACTGAAGCTTTCTTT
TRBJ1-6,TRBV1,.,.,CTSSIQGYGSPLHF,TGCACCAGCAGCATACAGGGGTATGGCTCACCCCTCCACTTT
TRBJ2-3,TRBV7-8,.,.,CASSLALSTSTDTQYF,TGTGCCAGCAGCTTAGCGCTGTCCACCAGCACAGATACGCAGTATTTT
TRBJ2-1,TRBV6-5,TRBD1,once,CASRDTGGAYNEQFF,TGTGCCAGCAGAGACACAGGGGGTGCTTACAATGAGCAGTTCTTC
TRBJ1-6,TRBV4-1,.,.,CASRDPGAMSPLHF,TGCGCCAGCCGGGACCCAGGAGCGATGTCACCCCTCCACTTT
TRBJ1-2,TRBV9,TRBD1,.,CASSETGLTNYGYTF,TGTGCCAGCAGCGAGACAGGGCTTACTAACTATGGCTACACCTTC
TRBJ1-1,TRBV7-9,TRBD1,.,CASSPRRDRATEAFF,TGTGCCAGCAGCCCGCGTCGGGACAGGGCCACTGAAGCTTTCTTT
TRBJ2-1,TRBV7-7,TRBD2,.,CASSLELIAGGYNEQFF,TGTGCTAGCAGCTTAGAATTGATAGCGGGAGGGTACAATGAGCAGTTCTTC
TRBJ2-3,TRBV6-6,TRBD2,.,CASTVTSGSGTDTQYF,TGTGCCAGCACCGTGACTAGCGGGAGTGGCACAGATACGCAGTATTTT
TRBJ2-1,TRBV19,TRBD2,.,CASRASGSQEQFF,TGTGCCAGTAGAGCTAGCGGGAGTCAGGAGCAGTTCTTC
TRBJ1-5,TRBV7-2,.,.,CASTLTQGNQPQHF,TGTGCCAGCACCCTTACGCAGGGGAATCAGCCCCAGCATTTT
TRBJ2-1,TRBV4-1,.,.,CASSQGSTSSYNEQFF,TGCGCCAGCAGCCAGGGTTCAACTAGCTCCTACAATGAGCAGTTCTTC
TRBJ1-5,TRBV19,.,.,CASSILGAGGNQPQHF,TGTGCCAGTAGTATTTTGGGGGCGGGTGGGAATCAGCCCCAGCATTTT
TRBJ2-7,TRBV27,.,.,CASSHNNGTAGSPREQYF,TGTGCCAGCAGTCACAACAATGGAACTGCGGGCAGTCCTCGCGAGCAGTACTTC
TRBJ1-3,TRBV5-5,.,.,CASSFGGASGNTIYF,TGTGCCAGCAGCTTCGGGGGGGCGTCAGGAAACACCATATATTTT
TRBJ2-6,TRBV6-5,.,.,CASSRGQEANVLTF,TGTGCCAGCAGTCGGGGGCAAGAGGCCAACGTCCTGACTTTC
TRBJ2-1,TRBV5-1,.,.,CASSFSSPLDEQFF,TGCGCCAGCAGCTTCTCTAGCCCCTTGGATGAGCAGTTCTTC
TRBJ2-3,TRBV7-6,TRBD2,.,CASSFGLAGGPNTQYF,TGTGCCAGCAGCTTCGGGCTAGCGGGGGGGCCAAACACGCAGTATTTT
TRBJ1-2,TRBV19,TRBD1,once,CASSPETGGYGYTF,TGTGCCAGTAGTCCTGAGACAGGGGGCTATGGCTACACCTTC
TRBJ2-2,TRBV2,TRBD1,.,CASIRQGFGTGELFF,TGTGCCAGCATTAGACAGGGTTTCGGGACCGGGGAGCTGTTTTTT
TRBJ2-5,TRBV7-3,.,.,CASSSTGLGETQYF,TGTGCCAGCAGCTCTACAGGGCTAGGGGAGACCCAGTACTTC
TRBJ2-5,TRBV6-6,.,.,CASSALQGGQETQYF,TGTGCCAGCAGCGCGCTTCAGGGGGGACAAGAGACCCAGTACTTC
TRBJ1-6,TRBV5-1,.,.,CASAETASDSPLHF,TGCGCCAGCGCCGAGACAGCGTCAGATTCACCCCTCCACTTT
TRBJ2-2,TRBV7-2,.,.,CASSLQRDTGELFF,TGTGCCAGCAGCTTACAGCGGGACACCGGGGAGCTGTTTTTT
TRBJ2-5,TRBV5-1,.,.,CASSLGSTPETQYF,TGCGCCAGCAGCTTGGGGTCTACACCGGAGACCCAGTACTTC
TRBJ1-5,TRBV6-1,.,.,CASSEKNRQPQHF,TGTGCCAGCAGTGAAAAAAACAGACAGCCCCAGCATTTT
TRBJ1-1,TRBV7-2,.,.,CASSWAREYEAFF,TGTGCCAGCAGCTGGGCCAGGGAATATGAAGCTTTCTTT
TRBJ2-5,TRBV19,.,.,CASSMGRGPLETQYF,TGTGCCAGTAGTATGGGACGGGGTCCCCTCGAGACCCAGTACTTC
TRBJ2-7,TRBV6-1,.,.,CASSESGRYEQYF,TGTGCCAGCAGTGAGTCCGGGCGGTACGAGCAGTACTTC
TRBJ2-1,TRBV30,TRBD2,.,CAWSGLAGGVNEQFF,TGTGCCTGGAGCGGACTAGCGGGAGGCGTCAATGAGCAGTTCTTC
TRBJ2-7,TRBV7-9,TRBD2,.,CASSYTGTSGSYQYF,TGTGCCAGCAGTTACACCGGGACTAGCGGGAGTTATCAGTACTTC
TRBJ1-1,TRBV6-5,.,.,CASSLGDPRTEAFF,TGTGCCAGCAGTCTAGGTGATCCGAGGACTGAAGCTTTCTTT
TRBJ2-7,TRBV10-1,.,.,CASSELGTGYEQYF,TGCGCCAGCAGTGAGTTGGGTACGGGATACGAGCAGTACTTC
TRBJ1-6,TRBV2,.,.,CASSVQGSSYNSPLHF,TGTGCCAGCAGTGTCCAGGGGAGCTCCTATAATTCACCCCTCCACTTT
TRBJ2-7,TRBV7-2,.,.,CASSLGGAGLYEQYF,TGTGCCAGCAGCTTAGGGGGGGCAGGGCTTTACGAGCAGTACTTC
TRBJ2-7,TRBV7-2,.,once,CASSLGDGRLYEQYF,TGTGCCAGCAGCTTAGGGGATGGGCGCCTCTACGAGCAGTACTTC
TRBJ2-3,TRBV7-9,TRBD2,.,CASSLVRGGQETDTQYF,TGTGCCAGCAGCTTAGTCCGGGGGGGCCAAGAGACAGATACGCAGTATTTT
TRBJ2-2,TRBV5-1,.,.,CASSADPGKTGELFF,TGCGCCAGCAGCGCGGACCCCGGGAAAACCGGGGAGCTGTTTTTT